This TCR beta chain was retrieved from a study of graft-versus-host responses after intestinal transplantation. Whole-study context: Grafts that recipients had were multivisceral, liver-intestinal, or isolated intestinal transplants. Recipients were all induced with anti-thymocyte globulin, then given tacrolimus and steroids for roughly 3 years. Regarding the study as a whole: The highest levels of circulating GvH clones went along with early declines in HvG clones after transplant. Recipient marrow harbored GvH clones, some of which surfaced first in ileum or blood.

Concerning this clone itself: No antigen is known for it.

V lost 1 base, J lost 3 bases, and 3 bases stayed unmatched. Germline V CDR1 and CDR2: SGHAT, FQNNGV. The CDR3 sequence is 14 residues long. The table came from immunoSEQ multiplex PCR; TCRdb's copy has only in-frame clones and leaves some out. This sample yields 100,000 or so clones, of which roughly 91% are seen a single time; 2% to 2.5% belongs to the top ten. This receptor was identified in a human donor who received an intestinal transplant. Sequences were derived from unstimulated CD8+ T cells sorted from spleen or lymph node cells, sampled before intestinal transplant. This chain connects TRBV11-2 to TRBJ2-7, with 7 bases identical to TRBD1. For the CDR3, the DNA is TGTGCCAGCAGCTTAGTGGGACAGAACTACGAGCAGTACTTC. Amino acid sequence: CASSLVGQNYEQYF.